This record looks at one TCR beta chain sequence and its context. The entry originates in a study of cytomegalovirus exposure and HLA in healthy donors. In the PCR, 60 Vbeta and 13 Jbeta primers were used. Generated by immunoSEQ multiplex PCR, the TCRdb table keeps only in-frame clones and is missing some. The data contain fewer than 180,000 clones, roughly 63% of them singletons. V dropped 1 base and J dropped 2 bases, with 14 bases sitting between them. The CDR3 loop spans 17 amino acids. The germline CDR1 and CDR2 sequences are SGHTA and FQGNSA. This clonotype was obtained from a woman aged 55-70 years in good health and CMV-seropositive. The sequencing input was PBMCs. This chain connects TRBV7-2 to TRBJ2-2; possibly TRBD2 for D (6 bases). The DNA for the CDR3 is TGTGCCAGCAGCTTAGTGGGGGACTCGTTCAACACCGGGGAGCTGTTTTTT. Amino acid sequence: CASSLVGDSFNTGELFF.